The 28 T cell receptor beta chains listed next were all sequenced from one sample in a study of blood T cell repertoires in COVID-19. Produced via immunoSEQ multiplex PCR; TCRdb's table is partial and in-frame only. In the table there are about 300,000 clones, more than 70% of which are singletons. The specimen was peripheral blood. The receptors come from a woman between 50 and 59 years old with acute or convalescent COVID-19.

This rearrangement joins TRBV6-4 to TRBJ1-2, with D hard to call. The CDR3 is 13 residues long. The germline gives CDR1 MRHNA, CDR2 SNTAGT. Trimming shortened V by 0 bases and J by 8 bases, and 10 bases separated the two germline ends. The CDR3 DNA reads TGTGCCAGCAGTGACTCGCCCGGCGGGGGCTACACCTTC. Translation gives CASSDSPGGGYTF.

This clone was picked up a small number of times. This rearrangement joins TRBV7-8 to TRBJ1-6; possible D gene TRBD1, 6 bases. Germline V gene lookup returns CDR1 SGHVS and CDR2 FQNEAQ. V lost 1 base to trimming and J lost 7 bases, with 11 bases between them. This CDR3 comprises 15 residues. The CDR3 reads CASSLGGQGNSPLHF. The DNA of the CDR3 is TGTGCCAGCAGCTTAGGTGGGCAGGGGAATTCACCCCTCCACTTT.

Concerning this clone: Other DNA sequences in this specimen translate into the identical CDR3. V usage is TRBV18 and J usage is TRBJ1-1; possibly TRBD1 for D (6 bases). V shed 3 bases and J shed 2 bases, with 10 bases lying between them. Germline lookup yields CDR1 KGHSH and CDR2 LQKENI. The CDR3 extends over 14 amino acids. The CDR3 nucleotides read TGTGCCAGCTCACCCCCGACAGGTAACACTGAAGCTTTCTTT. It encodes CASSPPTGNTEAFF.

The V call is TRBV5-6, the J call TRBJ2-1, with unresolved D. Germline loops: CDR1 SGHDT, CDR2 YYEEEE. V was shortened by 1 base and J by 10 bases, with 9 bases between the two germline ends. The CDR3 sequence is 12 residues long. The CDR3 DNA is TGTGCCAGCAGCTTGTCGACATCAGAGCAGTTCTTC. This sequence encodes CASSLSTSEQFF.

As regards this clone: Other DNA sequences in the sample encode the same CDR3. The chain uses TRBV18 and TRBJ2-7; D gene unclear. V was clipped by 6 bases and J by 4 bases, with 10 bases between them. The germline CDR1 and CDR2 sequences are KGHSH and LQKENI. The CDR3 runs to 12 residues. CDR3 amino acids: CASSPTGYEQYF. CDR3 in DNA: TGTGCCAGCTCCCCGACTGGATACGAGCAGTACTTC. Together with reference TRBV18 and TRBJ2-7, the CDR3 gives the full variable domain: NAGVMQNPRHLVRRRGQEARLRCSPMKGHSHVYWYRQLPEEGLKFMVYLQKENIIDESGMPKERFSAEFPKEGPSILRIQQVVRGDSAAYFCASSPTGYEQYFGPGTRLTVT.

The chain joins TRBV11-3 to TRBJ2-5, with TRBD2 matching over 14 bases. This CDR3 comprises 16 residues. Per germline, CDR1 SGHNT and CDR2 YENEEA. V lost 2 bases to trimming and J lost 4 bases; unmatched junction nucleotides: 3. The CDR3 protein is CASSLFGLAGGETQYF. The CDR3 nucleotides are TGTGCCAGCAGCTTATTTGGACTAGCGGGAGGAGAGACCCAGTACTTC.

The rearrangement links TRBV4-3 to TRBJ2-3; maybe TRBD1 (6 bases). The CDR3 extends over 14 amino acids. CDR1 is LGHNA, CDR2 YSLEER, per germline. V gave up 3 bases and J gave up 3 bases, with 10 bases separating them. In DNA, the CDR3 is TGCGCCAGCAGCCAGTACAGGGTTACAGATACGCAGTATTTT. Its protein product is CASSQYRVTDTQYF.

The chain recombines TRBV5-5 with TRBJ2-7; D might be TRBD1 (6 bases). The germline V gene encodes CDR1 SGHKS and CDR2 YYEKEE (reference sequence). The CDR3 covers 15 residues. V was cut by 3 bases and J by 3 bases, with 16 bases left in between. As DNA, the CDR3 is TGTGCCAGCAGCTGGTCAGGGGCGGAGATCTACGAGCAGTACTTC. Amino acid sequence: CASSWSGAEIYEQYF.

J is TRBJ2-5 and V is TRBV4-1; 7 bases map to TRBD1. The germline V gene has CDR1 MGHRA and CDR2 YSYEKL. CDR3 length: 17 residues. Germline trimming cut 5 bases from V and 2 bases from J; bases unmatched to any gene: 14. This CDR3 is CASSSRGSSTGQETQYF. CDR3 DNA: TGCGCCAGCAGCAGCAGGGGGAGCTCAACAGGACAAGAGACCCAGTACTTC.

The chain employs TRBV24-1 and TRBJ2-5, with 10 bases that match TRBD1. The CDR3 is made up of 15 amino acids. CDR1 and CDR2 (germline): KGHDR, SFDVKD. J gave up 3 bases and V 8 bases, and 8 bases lay outside the gene matches. The CDR3 bases are TGTGCCACCACAAAGGGCGGGACAGGGGAAGAGACCCAGTACTTC. As protein: CATTKGGTGEETQYF.

V usage is TRBV6-2 or TRBV6-3 and J usage is TRBJ2-7; unclear D gene. Looked up from germline, CDR1 is MNHEY and CDR2 is SVGEGT. This CDR3 contains 12 residues. Deletions cut 4 bases from V and 7 bases from J, with 11 bases between. CDR3 region: CASSSLANEQYF. DNA for the CDR3: TGTGCCAGCAGTTCCCTCGCGAATGAGCAGTACTTC.

The genes are TRBV7-6 and TRBJ1-6; a possible D gene is TRBD1 (6 bases). This CDR3 spans 15 amino acids. From germline, CDR1 is SGHVS and CDR2 FNYEAQ. V gave up 6 bases and J gave up 8 bases, with 17 bases separating them. CDR3 DNA: TGTGCCAGCAGTTCTTCAGGGGCAGGAGATTCACCCCTCCACTTT. Its protein is CASSSSGAGDSPLHF.

This chain links TRBV5-4 with TRBJ2-7; 8 bases map to TRBD1. V trimming: 2 bases; J trimming: 6 bases; junction bases outside the gene matches: 4. Germline V lookup: CDR1 SGHNT, CDR2 YYREEE (reference sequence). The CDR3 is made up of 13 amino acids. The CDR3 nucleotides are TGTGCCAGCAGCTTCGACAGGGGCGGCGAGCAGTACTTC. It translates to CASSFDRGGEQYF. Complete variable domain (other parts from reference TRBV5-4 and TRBJ2-7): ETGVTQSPTHLIKTRGQQVTLRCSSQSGHNTVSWYQQALGQGPQFIFQYYREEENGRGNFPPRFSGLQFPNYSSELNVNALELDDSALYLCASSFDRGGEQYFGPGTRLTVT.

The chain is built from TRBV19 and TRBJ1-2; possibly TRBD1 for D (6 bases). The CDR3 spans 17 residues. Trimming cost V 8 bases and J 2 bases, with 24 bases left between them. Per germline, CDR1 LNHDA and CDR2 SQIVND (reference sequence). This CDR3 reads CASGDDGGPHLNYGYTF. In DNA form, the CDR3 reads TGTGCCAGTGGGGACGACGGGGGGCCACACCTAAACTATGGCTACACCTTC.

The rearrangement uses TRBV6-2 or TRBV6-3 and TRBJ1-1; 8 bases agree with TRBD1. Looked up from germline, CDR1 is MNHEY and CDR2 is SVGEGT. There are 15 residues in the CDR3. Germline trimming cut 6 bases from V and 1 base from J; bases unmatched to any gene: 7. Here the CDR3 reads CASSSAGGENTEAFF. CDR3 in DNA: TGTGCCAGCAGCTCCGCAGGGGGCGAGAACACTGAAGCTTTCTTT.

This clone was detected only once. This rearrangement joins TRBV7-2 to TRBJ2-5; 9 positions match TRBD2. V was clipped by 3 bases and J by 4 bases; unmatched bases: 9. This CDR3 region has 16 residues. Germline values: CDR1 SGHTA, CDR2 FQGNSA. The CDR3 region is CASSLFAGGRGETQYF. The DNA of the CDR3 is TGTGCCAGCAGCTTGTTCGCGGGGGGGCGAGGAGAGACCCAGTACTTC. The whole variable domain, filled in from reference TRBV7-2 and TRBJ2-5, reads GAGVSQSPSNKVTEKGKDVELRCDPISGHTALYWYRQSLGQGLEFLIYFQGNSAPDKSGLPSDRFSAERTGGSVSTLTIQRTQQEDSAVYLCASSLFAGGRGETQYFGPGTRLLVL.

J is TRBJ1-1 and V is TRBV27, with unresolved D. The CDR3 runs to 13 residues. CDR1 and CDR2 from the germline V gene are MNHEY and SMNVEV (reference sequence). V was clipped by 5 bases and J by 5 bases, with 12 bases between them. The CDR3 DNA is TGTGCCAGCAGTCCGAGAACGGGGACTGAAGCTTTCTTT. Translating gives CASSPRTGTEAFF.

The chain is built from TRBV6-5 and TRBJ2-4, with 8 bases identical to TRBD1. CDR1 is MNHEY, CDR2 SVGAGI, per germline. CDR3 size: 16 residues. Trimming removed 4 bases from V and 1 base from J; junction bases left unmatched: 6. The CDR3 coding sequence is TGTGCCAGCAGTTCCCTCCGGACAGGGGCCAAAAACATTCAGTACTTC. Translated: CASSSLRTGAKNIQYF.

This chain connects TRBV6-5 to TRBJ1-1, with TRBD1 matching over 9 bases. The CDR3 is made up of 13 amino acids. Germline loops: CDR1 MNHEY, CDR2 SVGAGI. V lost 5 bases, J lost 6 bases, and 4 bases stayed unmatched. The CDR3 region is CASSRDRDAEAFF. CDR3 in DNA: TGTGCCAGCAGTCGGGACAGGGATGCTGAAGCTTTCTTT.

The chain recombines TRBV7-9 with TRBJ2-3, with TRBD2 matching over 13 bases. In germline, CDR1 is SEHNR, CDR2 FQNEAQ (reference sequence). This CDR3 contains 15 residues. With 5 bases clipped from V and 11 bases from J, the junction kept 10 bases outside the gene matches. The CDR3 loop reads CASSRGLAGEEMQYF. CDR3 nucleotide sequence: TGTGCCAGCAGCCGAGGACTAGCGGGGGAAGAGATGCAGTATTTT. Variable domain in full (rest from reference TRBV7-9 and TRBJ2-3): DTGVSQNPRHKITKRGQNVTFRCDPISEHNRLYWYRQTLGQGPEFLTYFQNEAQLEKSRLLSDRFSAERPKGSFSTLEIQRTEQGDSAMYLCASSRGLAGEEMQYFGPGTRLTVL.

The V call is TRBV5-1, the J call TRBJ1-1; no clear D gene. Trimming left V 5 bases short and J 0 bases short, with 17 bases between. This CDR3 comprises 16 residues. Germline V gives CDR1 SGHRS, CDR2 YFSETQ. CDR3 protein: CASRLTGSSMNTEAFF. In DNA, the CDR3 is TGCGCCAGCAGGCTCACGGGAAGTTCTATGAACACTGAAGCTTTCTTT.

The rearrangement links TRBV15 to TRBJ2-3, with D possibly being TRBD2 (5 bases). Germline V gene data show CDR1 as LNHNV and CDR2 as YYDKDF (reference sequence). The CDR3 has 15 amino acids. Trimming pared 0 bases from V and 10 bases from J, leaving 17 bases between. The CDR3, as DNA: TGTGCCACCAGCAGAGATAATTTTTGGGCGGGCCCGCAGTATTTT. Amino acid sequence: CATSRDNFWAGPQYF.

This rearrangement joins TRBV5-1 to TRBJ1-3; 8 bases are shared with TRBD1. This CDR3 contains 16 residues. Losses at the gene ends were 4 bases for V and 2 bases for J; bases not matched to a gene: 8. CDR1 SGHRS and CDR2 YFSETQ come from the germline V gene. DNA of the CDR3: TGCGCCAGCAGCCCGGACAGGGTTGGGACTGGAAACACCATATATTTT. It yields the protein CASSPDRVGTGNTIYF.

This clone was seen just once. The chain is built from TRBV30 and TRBJ1-6, with unresolved D. The CDR3 covers 16 residues. Germline assignment: CDR1 GTSNPN and CDR2 SVGIG (reference sequence). V was pared by 5 bases and J by 0 bases, with 14 bases between. The CDR3 coding sequence is TGTGCCTGGGGCGAGGTTTTTAGCTCCTATAATTCACCCCTCCACTTT. It encodes CAWGEVFSSYNSPLHF.

The chain is built from TRBV30 and TRBJ2-3; 10 bases line up with TRBD2. This CDR3 region has 13 residues. V lost 4 bases, J lost 4 bases, and 2 bases stayed unmatched. Germline V CDR1 and CDR2: GTSNPN, SVGIG (reference sequence). Here the CDR3 DNA reads TGTGCCTGGACTAGCGGGAGTTCAGATACGCAGTATTTT. This translates into CAWTSGSSDTQYF.

The chain is built from TRBV6-5 and TRBJ2-1; D remains unclear. From germline, CDR1 is MNHEY and CDR2 SVGAGI. This CDR3 contains 16 residues. Deletions cut 2 bases from V and 0 bases from J, with 11 bases between. In DNA, the CDR3 is TGTGCCAGCAGTTACGGGTCAGGATCCTCCTACAATGAGCAGTTCTTC. Translation gives CASSYGSGSSYNEQFF.

The chain joins TRBV10-3 to TRBJ2-1; D gene unclear. Per germline, CDR1 ENHRY and CDR2 SYGVKD. V was cut by 0 bases and J by 0 bases, with 12 bases left in between. The CDR3 is 17 residues long. CDR3 protein: CAISESVGRSSYNEQFF. The CDR3 DNA is TGTGCCATCAGTGAGTCCGTAGGAAGGAGCTCCTACAATGAGCAGTTCTTC.

This clone was counted between two and nine times. The CDR3 protein is CASSYGSYGYTF. CDR3 coding DNA: TGTGCCAGCAGCTACGGGAGCTATGGCTACACCTTC. The rearrangement links TRBV5-6 to TRBJ1-2; D gene ambiguous. The CDR3 has 12 amino acids. Germline CDR1 is SGHDT and CDR2 is YYEEEE. The V and J ends lost 3 bases and 4 bases respectively, with 7 bases between them.